Reported below is one T cell receptor beta chain. Other DNA sequences from this sample encode an identical CDR3 as well. With 4 bases clipped from V and 0 bases from J, the junction kept 3 bases outside the gene matches. Germline CDR1 SGHRS, CDR2 YFSETQ. The CDR3 loop spans 15 amino acids. This entry is derived from a study of blood T cell repertoires in COVID-19. Study overall: From T cells, B-cell-depleted T cells, or PBMCs came the material, which was cDNA or gDNA.

Original handling: Estimates of nucleated cell counts were drawn from the amplification of reference gene primers. Libraries were prepared by immunoSEQ multiplex PCR; TCRdb keeps only in-frame clonotypes and omits some of them. D and trimming come from the DNA, and the V and J calls and clone size come from that table. Of about 140,000 clones listed, 88% were seen once; the top ten hold roughly a tenth. This TCR was sampled from a man aged 50-60 years with active or convalescent COVID-19. Sequencing was done on a sample of peripheral blood. The chain carries TRBV5-1 and TRBJ2-1; 8 bases are shared with TRBD2. CDR3: CASSLSGSSYNEQFF. The CDR3 bases are TGCGCCAGCAGCCTGAGCGGGAGCTCCTACAATGAGCAGTTCTTC.